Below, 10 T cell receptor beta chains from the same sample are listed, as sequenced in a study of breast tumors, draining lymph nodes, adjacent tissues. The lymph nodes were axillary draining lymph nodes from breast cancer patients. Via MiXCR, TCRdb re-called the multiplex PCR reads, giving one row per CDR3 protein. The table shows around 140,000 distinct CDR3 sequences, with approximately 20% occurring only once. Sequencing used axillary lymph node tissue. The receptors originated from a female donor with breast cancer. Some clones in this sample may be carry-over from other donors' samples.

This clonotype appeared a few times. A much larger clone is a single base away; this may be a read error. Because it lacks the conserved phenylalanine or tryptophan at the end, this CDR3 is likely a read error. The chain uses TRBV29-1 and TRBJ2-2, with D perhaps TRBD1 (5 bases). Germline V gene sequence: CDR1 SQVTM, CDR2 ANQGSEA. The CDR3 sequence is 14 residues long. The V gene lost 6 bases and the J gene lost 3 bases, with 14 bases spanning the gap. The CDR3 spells CSVLRQTDTGELFS. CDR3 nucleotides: TGCAGCGTCCTAAGACAGACCGACACCGGGGAGCTGTTTTCT.

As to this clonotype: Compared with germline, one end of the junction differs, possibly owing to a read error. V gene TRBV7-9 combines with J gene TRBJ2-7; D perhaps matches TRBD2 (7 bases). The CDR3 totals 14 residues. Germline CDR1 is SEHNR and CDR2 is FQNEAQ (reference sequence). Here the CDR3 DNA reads TGTGCCAGCAGCTTAGGCAGAGCGGGGACCCGGACAGTCTTC. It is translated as CASSLGRAGTRTVF.

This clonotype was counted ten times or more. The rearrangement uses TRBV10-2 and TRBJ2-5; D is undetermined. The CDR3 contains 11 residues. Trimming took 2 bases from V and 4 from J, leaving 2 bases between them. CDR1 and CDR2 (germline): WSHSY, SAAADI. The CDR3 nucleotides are TGCGCCAGCAGTGAGGGAGAGACCCAGTACTTC. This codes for CASSEGETQYF.

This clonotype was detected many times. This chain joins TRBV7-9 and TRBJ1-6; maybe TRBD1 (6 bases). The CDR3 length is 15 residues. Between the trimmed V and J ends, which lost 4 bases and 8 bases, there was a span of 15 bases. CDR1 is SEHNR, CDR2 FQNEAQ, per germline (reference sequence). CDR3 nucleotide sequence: TGTGCCAGCAGCTATATACAGGGTGGGCATTCACCCCTCCACTTT. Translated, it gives CASSYIQGGHSPLHF.

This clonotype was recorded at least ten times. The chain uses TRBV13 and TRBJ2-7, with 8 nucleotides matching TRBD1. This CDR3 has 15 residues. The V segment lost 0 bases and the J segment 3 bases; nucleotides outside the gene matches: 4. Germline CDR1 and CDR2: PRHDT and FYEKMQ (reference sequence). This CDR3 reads CASSLGSTGVYEQYF. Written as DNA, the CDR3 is TGTGCCAGCAGCTTAGGTTCGACAGGGGTCTACGAGCAGTACTTC.

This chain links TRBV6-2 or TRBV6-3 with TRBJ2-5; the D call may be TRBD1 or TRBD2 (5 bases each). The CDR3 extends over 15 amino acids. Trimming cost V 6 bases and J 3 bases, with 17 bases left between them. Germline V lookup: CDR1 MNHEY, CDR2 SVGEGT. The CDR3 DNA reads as TGTGCCAGCAGCTTAGGGACGACACCAAAAGAGACCCAGTACTTC. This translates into CASSLGTTPKETQYF.

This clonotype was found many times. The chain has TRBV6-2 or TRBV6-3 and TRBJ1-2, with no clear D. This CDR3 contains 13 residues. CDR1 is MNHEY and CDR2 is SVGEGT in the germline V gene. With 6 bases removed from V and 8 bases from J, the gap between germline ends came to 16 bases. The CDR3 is CASSPYGSTGYTF. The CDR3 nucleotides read TGTGCCAGCAGCCCCTATGGCAGTACCGGCTACACCTTC.

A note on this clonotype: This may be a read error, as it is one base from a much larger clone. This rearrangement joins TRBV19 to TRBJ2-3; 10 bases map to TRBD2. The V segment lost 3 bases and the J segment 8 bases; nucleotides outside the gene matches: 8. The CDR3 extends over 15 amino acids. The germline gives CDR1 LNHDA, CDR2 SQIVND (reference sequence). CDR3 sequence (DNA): TGTGCCAGTAGTATGAGGACTAGCGGTCCAGGTACGCAGTATTTT. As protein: CASSMRTSGPGTQYF. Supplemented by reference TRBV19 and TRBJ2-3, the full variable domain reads DGGITQSPKYLFRKEGQNVTLSCEQNLNHDAMYWYRQDPGQGLRLIYYSQIVNDFQKGDIAEGYSVSREKKESFPLTVTSAQKNPTAFYLCASSMRTSGPGTQYFGPGTRLTVL.

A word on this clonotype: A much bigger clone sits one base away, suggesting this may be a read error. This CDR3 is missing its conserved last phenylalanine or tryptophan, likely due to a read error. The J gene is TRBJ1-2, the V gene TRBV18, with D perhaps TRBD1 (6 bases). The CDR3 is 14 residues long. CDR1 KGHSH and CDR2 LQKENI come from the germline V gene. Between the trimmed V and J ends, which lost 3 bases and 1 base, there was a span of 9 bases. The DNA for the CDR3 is TGTGCCAGCTCACCGGGACAAAATAACTATGGCTACACCTCC. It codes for CASSPGQNNYGYTS.

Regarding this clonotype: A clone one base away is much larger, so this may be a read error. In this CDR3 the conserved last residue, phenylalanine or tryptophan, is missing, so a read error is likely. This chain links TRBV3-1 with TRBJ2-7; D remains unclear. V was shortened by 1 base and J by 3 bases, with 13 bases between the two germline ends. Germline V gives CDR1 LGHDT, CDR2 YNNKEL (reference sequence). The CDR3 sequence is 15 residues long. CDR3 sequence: CASSQVGVLIYEQYL. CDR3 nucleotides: TGTGCCAGCAGCCAAGTTGGGGTCCTAATCTACGAGCAGTACCTC.